These 29 T cell receptor beta chains came from one sample sequenced in a study of T cell changes during pregnancy in multiple sclerosis. The table came from immunoSEQ multiplex PCR; TCRdb's copy has only in-frame clones and leaves some out. This table holds fewer than 25,000 clones, just over 85% found once. The sequencing here drew on CD8+ T cells from peripheral blood mononuclear cells, taken in the third trimester of pregnancy. The receptors stem from a female donor in good health, enrolled as a control in a pregnancy study.

This clone was recorded a few times. This chain connects TRBV7-9 to TRBJ1-6, with 11 bases matching TRBD1. Germline V gives CDR1 SEHNR, CDR2 FQNEAQ (reference sequence). Losses at the gene ends were 5 bases for V and 10 bases for J; bases not matched to a gene: 4. The CDR3 spans 14 residues. Written as DNA, the CDR3 is TGTGCCAGCAGCCCCGGACAGGGGGCATCACCCCTCCACTTT. Translation: CASSPGQGASPLHF.

The V and J genes are TRBV2 and TRBJ1-6; D might be TRBD1 (6 bases). Germline CDR1 reads SNHLY; CDR2 reads FYNNEI. CDR3 length: 15 amino acids. V lost 6 bases, J lost 0 bases, and 9 bases lay in between. The chain's CDR3 is CASRTDSSYNSPLHF. CDR3 coding DNA: TGTGCCAGCAGGACGGACAGCTCCTATAATTCACCCCTCCACTTT.

This chain connects TRBV28 to TRBJ2-5; tentatively, D is TRBD2 (6 bases). The CDR3 covers 15 residues. V was pared by 2 bases and J by 5 bases, with 15 bases between. Germline CDR1 is MDHEN and CDR2 is SYDVKM. The CDR3 DNA sequence: TGTGCCAGCAGTTTACCGTCACTAGCCGGGGAGACCCAGTACTTC. It codes for CASSLPSLAGETQYF.

Remarks on this clone: The junction differs from germline at one of its ends, possibly a read error. The chain carries TRBV4-1 and TRBJ1-2, with 9 nucleotides matching TRBD1. The CDR3 spans 14 residues. CDR1 MGHRA and CDR2 YSYEKL come from the germline V gene. CDR3 protein: CASSPRTGGRLFIF. CDR3 bases: TGCGCCAGCAGCCCAAGAACAGGGGGCCGTCTCTTTATCTTC.

V gene TRBV9 combines with J gene TRBJ2-7; 10 nucleotides agree with TRBD1. The CDR3 runs 14 residues. Germline assignment: CDR1 SGDLS and CDR2 YYNGEE. V lost 4 bases and J lost 6; bases outside the gene matches: 7. The CDR3 coding sequence is TGTGCCAGCAGCCCAAGGACAGGGGGGCTCGAGCAGTACTTC. It yields the protein CASSPRTGGLEQYF.

In its sample, this clone was seen once. The chain uses TRBV2 and TRBJ2-7; 10 bases line up with TRBD2. V lost 5 bases to trimming and J lost 9 bases; unmatched junction nucleotides: 10. The CDR3 contains 14 residues. Germline values: CDR1 SNHLY, CDR2 FYNNEI. The CDR3 here is CASSPTSGPVGQYF. The CDR3 DNA follows: TGTGCCAGCAGTCCGACTAGCGGGCCTGTCGGGCAGTACTTC.

J is TRBJ1-2 and V is TRBV5-1; 9 nucleotides align to TRBD1. This CDR3 is 16 amino acids long. Germline V gene lookup returns CDR1 SGHRS and CDR2 YFSETQ. The trim removed 4 bases at V and 6 bases at J, leaving 13 bases unmatched. The CDR3 DNA is TGCGCCAGCAGCCCGTGGATGTCGACAGGGGGGGATGGCTACACCTTC. Its protein is CASSPWMSTGGDGYTF.

V and J are TRBV28 and TRBJ1-2; 9 bases are a match to TRBD1. With 6 bases clipped from V and 6 bases from J, the junction kept 8 bases outside the gene matches. The germline CDR1 and CDR2 sequences are MDHEN and SYDVKM. The CDR3 loop spans 14 amino acids. CDR3 bases: TGTGCCAGCAGCCCAACCGGGACAGGGAATGGCTACACCTTC. Translating it yields CASSPTGTGNGYTF.

The CDR3 reads CASSAGGVYTF. The CDR3 region has the DNA TGTGCCAGCAGCGCGGGAGGGGTCTACACCTTC. The V and J genes are TRBV5-4 and TRBJ1-2, with a weak D call TRBD1 (5 bases). Trimming stripped 4 bases from V and 10 bases from J, with 11 bases between. Germline V gene data show CDR1 as SGHNT and CDR2 as YYREEE (reference sequence). The CDR3 spans 11 residues.

The chain has TRBV7-2 and TRBJ2-1; D unclear. The germline V gene encodes CDR1 SGHTA and CDR2 FQGNSA. Trimming took off 5 bases at V and 9 bases at J, with 8 bases between the two ends. The CDR3 covers 11 residues. The CDR3 here is CASSSSREQFF. CDR3 in DNA: TGTGCCAGCAGCAGCTCCCGTGAGCAGTTCTTC.

The gene calls are TRBV6-5 and TRBJ1-2; 7 bases map to TRBD1. Germline CDR1 MNHEY, CDR2 SVGAGI. There are 14 residues in the CDR3. Germline trimming cut 8 bases from V and 4 bases from J; bases unmatched to any gene: 10. The CDR3 DNA reads as TGTGCCAGCCGTTTCCGGGACAGACGCTATGGCTACACCTTC. Its protein product is CASRFRDRRYGYTF.

The chain joins TRBV28 to TRBJ2-3; D is ambiguous. In germline, CDR1 is MDHEN, CDR2 SYDVKM. V was pared by 6 bases and J by 4 bases, with 5 bases between. This CDR3 has 11 amino acids. The CDR3 DNA reads TGTGCCAGCAGCCTCTCAGATACGCAGTATTTT. Translating it yields CASSLSDTQYF.

Concerning this clone itself: Mismatch with germline at one junction end may stem from a read error. The gene calls are TRBV7-9 and TRBJ2-5; the match to TRBD2 covers 7 bases. The CDR3 runs 14 residues. The germline V gene has CDR1 SEHNR and CDR2 FQNEAQ (reference sequence). The CDR3 loop is CASSIAGASETQYF. CDR3 coding DNA: TGTGCCAGCAGCATAGCGGGCGCGTCGGAGACCCAGTACTTC.

The CDR3 nucleotides are TGTGCCAGCAGCTCCCCTGCGGGTCATGAAAAACTGTTTTTT. This gives the protein CASSSPAGHEKLFF. The V gene is TRBV21-1, the J gene TRBJ1-4. TRBV21-1 constitutes a pseudogene. CDR3 length: 14 residues.

V and J are TRBV4-3 and TRBJ2-2; D call uncertain. CDR3 length equals 14 residues. Germline CDR1 LGHNA, CDR2 YSLEER. Trimming removed 0 bases at V and 3 bases at J, with 5 bases between. In DNA, the CDR3 is TGCGCCAGCAGCCAAGATCAGGACACCGGGGAGCTGTTTTTT. Amino acid sequence: CASSQDQDTGELFF.

This clone was picked up a small number of times. The chain joins TRBV9 to TRBJ1-1; a possible D gene is TRBD1 (6 bases). The CDR3 has 11 amino acids. Trimming left V 4 bases short and J 8 bases short, with 9 bases between. From germline, CDR1 is SGDLS and CDR2 YYNGEE. The CDR3 here is CASSSGQEAFF. The CDR3 DNA reads as TGTGCCAGCAGCTCTGGACAGGAAGCTTTCTTT.

CDR3: CASSYEGGPTDTQYF. The CDR3 nucleotides read TGTGCCAGCAGTTACGAAGGGGGCCCCACAGATACGCAGTATTTT. This rearrangement joins TRBV6-5 to TRBJ2-3; TRBD1 matches 7 bases. The length of the CDR3 is 15 residues. Germline values: CDR1 MNHEY, CDR2 SVGAGI. With V trimmed by 2 bases and J by 2 bases, 4 bases remained unmatched.

The chain recombines TRBV27 with TRBJ1-2, with 12 bases fitting TRBD1. V lost 4 bases to trimming and J lost 7 bases; unmatched junction nucleotides: 1. Germline assignment: CDR1 MNHEY and CDR2 SMNVEV (reference sequence). The CDR3 contains 13 residues. CDR3 sequence (DNA): TGTGCCAGCAGTTCGGGACAGGGGGCTGGCTACACCTTC. Protein product: CASSSGQGAGYTF.

J is TRBJ1-1 and V is TRBV30; tentatively, D is TRBD1 (6 bases). The V end was cut by 0 bases, the J end by 6 bases, with 11 bases between. Germline CDR1 is GTSNPN and CDR2 is SVGIG (reference sequence). CDR3 length: 13 amino acids. This CDR3 reads CAWSVMGAAEAFF. The CDR3 coding sequence is TGTGCCTGGAGTGTAATGGGGGCGGCTGAAGCTTTCTTT.

The chain recombines TRBV28 with TRBJ1-4, with TRBD1 identical over 7 bases. The CDR3 consists of 15 residues. Trimming at V came to 5 bases and at J to 6 bases, leaving 9 bases not matched to a gene. CDR1 and CDR2 from the germline V gene are MDHEN and SYDVKM. For the CDR3, the DNA is TGTGCCAGCAGTCCCTTACAGGGGATCGATGAAAAACTGTTTTTT. This gives the protein CASSPLQGIDEKLFF.

The V gene is TRBV9, the J gene TRBJ1-1; D may be TRBD1 (6 bases). Between the trimmed V and J ends, which lost 2 bases and 4 bases, there was a span of 9 bases. This CDR3 has 13 amino acids. Germline-derived CDR1 and CDR2 are SGDLS and YYNGEE. CDR3 DNA: TGTGCCAGCAGCGTGACAGGAATCACTGAAGCTTTCTTT. As protein: CASSVTGITEAFF.

This clone has only a few counts. CDR3 sequence: CASSQGTTNYGYTF. CDR3 nucleotide sequence: TGTGCCAGCTCACAAGGGACAACCAACTATGGCTACACCTTC. The chain carries TRBV18 and TRBJ1-2; the D gene is possibly TRBD1 (6 bases). The germline V and J ends were trimmed by 4 bases and 2 bases, with 11 bases remaining between them. CDR3 length: 14 residues. Germline CDR1 reads KGHSH; CDR2 reads LQKENI.

J is TRBJ2-7 and V is TRBV7-2; 7 bases are shared with TRBD1. The germline CDR1 and CDR2 sequences are SGHTA and FQGNSA. The CDR3 is 14 amino acids. V shed 0 bases, J shed 3 bases, and the junction held 2 bases outside the gene matches. The CDR3 sequence: CASSLAGGGYEQYF. CDR3 sequence (DNA): TGTGCCAGCAGCTTAGCAGGGGGCGGCTACGAGCAGTACTTC.

This chain joins TRBV7-3 and TRBJ2-1, with 9 bases fitting TRBD2. After removal of 5 bases from V and 7 bases from J, the junction contained 6 bases not matched to a gene. Germline V gene lookup returns CDR1 SGHTA and CDR2 FQGTGA. CDR3 length equals 14 residues. The CDR3 loop reads CASSPIAGENEQFF. CDR3 coding DNA: TGTGCCAGCAGCCCAATAGCGGGGGAGAATGAGCAGTTCTTC.

The chain recombines TRBV27 with TRBJ1-1, with D unclear. The CDR3 is made up of 13 amino acids. Germline V gives CDR1 MNHEY, CDR2 SMNVEV (reference sequence). V gave up 10 bases and J gave up 0 bases, with 12 bases separating them. CDR3 protein: CATKRALNTEAFF. CDR3 DNA: TGTGCCACCAAGAGAGCGTTGAACACTGAAGCTTTCTTT.

This clone was counted only a few times. V and J are TRBV4-1 and TRBJ2-1; 9 positions match TRBD1. Germline CDR1 is MGHRA and CDR2 is YSYEKL. The junction had 12 bases not matched to a gene; V was cut back by 3 bases and J by 15 bases. There are 14 residues in the CDR3. Here the CDR3 reads CASSQGRDRDPWFF. The CDR3, as DNA: TGCGCCAGCAGCCAGGGTCGGGACAGGGACCCATGGTTCTTC.

The chain couples TRBV12-5 to TRBJ1-5; the D gene is possibly TRBD1 (5 bases). V was shortened by 2 bases and J by 4 bases, with 12 bases between the two germline ends. The CDR3 consists of 15 residues. Germline values: CDR1 LGHNT, CDR2 FRNRAP. The CDR3 DNA reads TGTGCTAGTGGTTTGAGGGGTGCTATTAATCAGCCCCAGCATTTT. Translation: CASGLRGAINQPQHF.

The chain carries TRBV19 and TRBJ1-5; 9 bases match TRBD1. CDR3 length: 16 amino acids. The V gene's germline CDR1 is LNHDA and CDR2 SQIVND (reference sequence). V shed 3 bases, J shed 3 bases, and the junction held 6 bases outside the gene matches. The CDR3 region is CASSMDRGQHNQPQHF. CDR3 DNA sequence: TGTGCCAGTAGTATGGACAGGGGCCAACACAATCAGCCCCAGCATTTT.

The count of this clone is one. The chain recombines TRBV20-1 with TRBJ1-2; tentative D call: TRBD1 (5 bases). The CDR3 is made up of 11 amino acids. Germline loops: CDR1 DFQATT, CDR2 SNEGSKA (reference sequence). CDR3 coding DNA: TGCAGGCAGGCAGGGCGGTATGGCTACACCTTC. This codes for CRQAGRYGYTF.